A selection of T cell receptor beta chains follows, all from one sample in a study of blood T cells in healthy people across ages. From the 5' RACE reads, TCRdb called clonotypes with MiXCR, one entry per CDR3 protein. This table has some 760,000 distinct CDR3 sequences, approximately 25% appearing once. These data also formed part of another study, on T cells of mothers and their children.

Sequenced material: blood. The receptors derive from a boy younger than 18 in good health. Each CDR3 is given with its conserved first and last residue. A D gene is named only where the DNA matches it firmly. The size of a clone is reported for some rows only, either as once, few or many, or as a class for expanded clones.

.	TRBV29-1	few	TRBJ2-5	CSVEGRGVRETQYF	TGCAGCGTTGAAGGCAGAGGGGTTAGGGAGACCCAGTACTTC
TRBD1	TRBV12-3/TRBV12-4	few	TRBJ2-1	CASSRPGQGINEQFF	TGTGCCAGCAGTAGACCGGGACAGGGGATCAATGAGCAGTTCTTC
.	TRBV28	.	TRBJ2-4	CASNTGGVGDIQYF	TGTGCCAGCAACACAGGTGGGGTCGGTGACATTCAGTACTTC
.	TRBV7-9	.	TRBJ2-5	CASSYMDEEQYF	TGTGCCAGCAGTTACATGGATGAGGAGCAGTACTTC
TRBD1	TRBV5-1	few	TRBJ2-7	CASSPTRDSSYEQYF	TGCGCCAGCAGCCCAACCCGGGACAGCTCCTACGAGCAGTACTTC
.	TRBV20-1	few	TRBJ1-1	CSAKRTWGTEAFF	TGCAGTGCCAAAAGAACTTGGGGCACTGAAGCTTTCTTT
TRBD1	TRBV5-6	.	TRBJ2-1	CASSLEKGAPGDEQFF	TGTGCCAGCAGCTTGGAGAAGGGGGCACCGGGCGATGAGCAGTTCTTC
TRBD2	TRBV18	.	TRBJ2-1	CASSPLLAGVSYNEQFF	TGTGCCAGCTCACCACTACTAGCGGGAGTTAGCTACAATGAGCAGTTCTTC
.	TRBV15	.	TRBJ2-5	CATSKTGKETQYF	TGTGCCACCAGCAAGACGGGGAAAGAGACCCAGTACTTC
.	TRBV28	.	TRBJ2-3	CASSLRDSDTDTQYF	TGTGCCAGCAGCCTCCGGGACTCCGACACAGATACGCAGTATTTT
.	TRBV20-1	.	TRBJ2-7	CSARDGETYEQYF	TGCAGTGCTAGAGATGGCGAAACCTACGAGCAGTACTTC
.	TRBV20-1	few	TRBJ2-3	CSASTGGTDTQYF	TGCAGTGCTAGTACAGGCGGGACAGATACGCAGTATTTT
.	TRBV4-1	.	TRBJ1-5	CASSPGQFNQPQHF	TGCGCCAGCAGCCCCGGACAGTTCAATCAGCCCCAGCATTTT
.	TRBV6-5	.	TRBJ2-1	CASSYNRPDNEQFF	TGTGCCAGCAGTTACAATAGGCCGGACAATGAGCAGTTCTTC
.	TRBV12-3/TRBV12-4	few	TRBJ1-4	CASSLRDIPEKLFF	TGTGCCAGCAGTCTCCGGGACATCCCTGAAAAACTGTTTTTT
TRBD2	TRBV4-1	.	TRBJ2-7	CASSQGETSGSYEQYF	TGCGCCAGCAGCCAGGGGGAGACTAGCGGCTCCTACGAGCAGTACTTC
.	TRBV4-1	few	TRBJ2-5	CASSQRDQETQYF	TGCGCCAGCAGCCAGAGGGACCAAGAGACCCAGTACTTC
TRBD2	TRBV20-1	few	TRBJ2-1	CSAAPSGSYNEQFF	TGCAGTGCTGCCCCTAGCGGGAGTTACAATGAGCAGTTCTTC
.	TRBV5-1	.	TRBJ2-5	CASSSWGSSQETQYF	TGCGCCAGCAGCTCTTGGGGGTCATCTCAAGAGACCCAGTACTTC
TRBD2	TRBV12-3/TRBV12-4	.	TRBJ2-5	CASSVASGGQQETQYF	TGTGCCAGCAGTGTCGCTAGCGGGGGCCAACAAGAGACCCAGTACTTC
.	TRBV20-1	.	TRBJ2-2	CSARDGGPQTGELFF	TGCAGTGCTAGAGATGGTGGCCCTCAAACCGGGGAGCTGTTTTTT
TRBD2	TRBV13	.	TRBJ2-7	CASSYSGMSYEQYF	TGTGCCAGCAGCTACAGCGGGATGTCCTACGAGCAGTACTTC
TRBD1	TRBV10-3	once	TRBJ1-2	CATQNGQGKGYTF	TGTGCCACCCAAAACGGACAGGGGAAAGGCTACACCTTC
TRBD2	TRBV29-1	few	TRBJ2-1	CSVGLAGTRFF	TGCAGCGTGGGACTAGCGGGTACAAGGTTCTTC